The rows below give T cell receptor beta chains drawn from one sample of a study of PD-L1 blockade in urothelial cancer. Generated by immunoSEQ multiplex PCR, the TCRdb table keeps only in-frame clones and is missing some. The table includes some 44,000 clones, around 81% detected once. This specimen was PBMCs, taken around atezolizumab (anti-PD-L1) treatment. These receptors were collected from a man between 60 and 75 years old with urothelial cancer. The CDR3 runs from the conserved cysteine through the conserved F or W. The D gene is left open where the match is weak. Part of the rows lack a size; the others show once, few, many or a class for expanded clones.

J: TRBJ2-1; size: .; D: TRBD2; V: TRBV4-2; CDR3: CASSQSGGFNEQFF; DNA: TGTGCCAGCAGCCAATCGGGAGGGTTCAATGAGCAGTTCTTC
J: TRBJ2-2; size: .; D: TRBD1; V: TRBV28; CDR3: CASGTTGVAGELFF; DNA: TGTGCCAGCGGTACAACAGGGGTGGCCGGGGAGCTGTTTTTT
J: TRBJ1-1; size: once; D: .; V: TRBV10-2; CDR3: CASSELGANTEAFF; DNA: TGCGCCAGCAGTGAGCTGGGGGCGAACACTGAAGCTTTCTTT
J: TRBJ1-5; size: few; D: TRBD1; V: TRBV19; CDR3: CASRRDRGGQPQHF; DNA: TGTGCCAGTAGACGGGACAGGGGCGGTCAGCCCCAGCATTTT
J: TRBJ2-2; size: .; D: .; V: TRBV19; CDR3: CASSHSAPGIKIGELFF; DNA: TGTGCCAGTAGCCACTCGGCCCCAGGGATCAAAATCGGGGAGCTGTTTTTT
J: TRBJ2-7; size: .; D: .; V: TRBV18; CDR3: CASSPGLQGRRLYEQYF; DNA: TGTGCCAGCTCACCGGGACTTCAGGGACGGAGACTCTACGAGCAGTACTTC
J: TRBJ2-7; size: .; D: .; V: TRBV11-2; CDR3: CASSLGPGSSSYEQYF; DNA: TGTGCCAGCAGCTTAGGTCCAGGCTCCAGCTCCTACGAGCAGTACTTC
J: TRBJ2-7; size: few; D: TRBD1; V: TRBV30; CDR3: CAWSAGQGYHEQYF; DNA: TGTGCCTGGAGTGCGGGACAGGGTTACCACGAGCAGTACTTC
J: TRBJ1-2; size: .; D: TRBD1; V: TRBV5-6; CDR3: CASSADRDYGYTF; DNA: TGTGCCAGCAGCGCCGACAGGGACTATGGCTACACCTTC
J: TRBJ2-1; size: few; D: TRBD1; V: TRBV20-1; CDR3: CSASGGYEQFF; DNA: TGCAGTGCATCAGGGGGCTATGAGCAGTTCTTC
J: TRBJ2-5; size: .; D: .; V: TRBV4-3; CDR3: CASSQDSRGTETQYF; DNA: TGCGCCAGCAGCCAAGATTCTCGCGGGACGGAGACCCAGTACTTC
J: TRBJ2-1; size: .; D: .; V: TRBV28; CDR3: CASSRREGAYNEQFF; DNA: TGTGCCAGCAGCCGCAGGGAAGGGGCCTACAATGAGCAGTTCTTC
J: TRBJ2-7; size: .; D: .; V: TRBV10-2; CDR3: CASNGPGGSYEQYF; DNA: TGCGCCAGCAACGGGCCCGGGGGCTCCTACGAGCAGTACTTC
J: TRBJ2-4; size: .; D: .; V: TRBV4-1; CDR3: CASSTGLERAKNIQYF; DNA: TGCGCCAGCAGCACAGGGCTTGAGAGGGCCAAAAACATTCAGTACTTC
J: TRBJ1-1; size: .; D: .; V: TRBV10-1; CDR3: CASSDTGIFAEAFF; DNA: TGCGCCAGCAGTGATACGGGAATTTTCGCTGAAGCTTTCTTT
J: TRBJ1-6; size: .; D: TRBD1; V: TRBV5-4; CDR3: CASSLGRGGNNSPLHF; DNA: TGTGCCAGCAGCTTGGGGCGAGGGGGCAATAATTCACCCCTCCACTTT
J: TRBJ2-1; size: .; D: TRBD2; V: TRBV27; CDR3: CASLSGTNYNEQFF; DNA: TGTGCCAGCCTCTCCGGGACTAACTACAATGAGCAGTTCTTC
J: TRBJ1-6; size: .; D: .; V: TRBV29-1; CDR3: CSVGYPGSPLHF; DNA: TGCAGCGTTGGTTATCCCGGTTCACCCCTCCACTTT
J: TRBJ2-3; size: many; D: TRBD2; V: TRBV29-1; CDR3: CSVEVRASGNTDTQYF; DNA: TGCAGCGTTGAAGTAAGAGCTAGCGGGAACACAGATACGCAGTATTTT
J: TRBJ1-1; size: .; D: TRBD1; V: TRBV19; CDR3: CASSLPTGRRMGTEAFF; DNA: TGTGCCAGTAGTCTTCCGACAGGGAGGAGGATGGGGACTGAAGCTTTCTTT
J: TRBJ2-3; size: .; D: TRBD2; V: TRBV7-2; CDR3: CASSLSGGGGGDTQYF; DNA: TGTGCCAGCAGCTTAAGTGGCGGGGGGGGAGGAGATACGCAGTATTTT
J: TRBJ2-3; size: .; D: .; V: TRBV20-1; CDR3: CSASWLDTQYF; DNA: TGCAGTGCTAGTTGGCTCGATACGCAGTATTTT
J: TRBJ1-1; size: .; D: TRBD1; V: TRBV10-3; CDR3: CAIGQGSTEAFF; DNA: TGTGCCATCGGACAGGGTTCCACTGAAGCTTTCTTT
J: TRBJ1-2; size: .; D: TRBD1; V: TRBV27; CDR3: CASALSRDRGPGYTF; DNA: TGTGCCAGCGCCCTCTCCCGGGACAGGGGGCCTGGCTACACCTTC
J: TRBJ2-2; size: .; D: TRBD1; V: TRBV7-2; CDR3: CASSPRFPGTGNTGELFF; DNA: TGTGCCAGCAGCCCCCGGTTCCCCGGGACAGGGAACACCGGGGAGCTGTTTTTT
J: TRBJ2-1; size: .; D: .; V: TRBV5-1; CDR3: CASSLVPGSYNEQFF; DNA: TGCGCCAGCAGCTTGGTCCCAGGCTCCTACAATGAGCAGTTCTTC
J: TRBJ2-1; size: .; D: TRBD2; V: TRBV15; CDR3: CATSRLGGGAWDEQFF; DNA: TGTGCCACCAGCCGCCTGGGCGGGGGGGCCTGGGATGAGCAGTTCTTC
J: TRBJ1-1; size: .; D: .; V: TRBV9; CDR3: CASREYQNTEAFF; DNA: TGTGCCAGCAGAGAGTATCAGAACACTGAAGCTTTCTTT
J: TRBJ2-7; size: few; D: .; V: TRBV6-1; CDR3: CASSLEYEQYF; DNA: TGTGCCAGCAGCCTAGAGTATGAGCAGTACTTC
J: TRBJ1-5; size: .; D: .; V: TRBV19; CDR3: CASTTDSVYQPQHF; DNA: TGTGCCAGTACGACGGACAGCGTGTATCAGCCCCAGCATTTT
J: TRBJ2-7; size: .; D: .; V: TRBV11-2; CDR3: CASSLVSGTREGQYF; DNA: TGTGCCAGCAGCTTAGTGTCTGGGACAAGGGAAGGGCAGTACTTC
J: TRBJ1-4; size: .; D: .; V: TRBV7-9; CDR3: CASSSRGGGTNEKLFF; DNA: TGTGCCAGCAGCTCTAGAGGGGGTGGAACTAATGAAAAACTGTTTTTT